This record covers a single T cell receptor beta chain. The target antigen is unknown. One base away lies a much larger clone, so this may be a sequencing read error. CDR3 length: 12 amino acids. The germline gives CDR1 MGHDK, CDR2 SYGVNS. V lost 6 bases and J lost 8; bases outside the gene matches: 6. Amplifying from RNA transcripts, the study obtained TCR beta CDR3 regions. After a first-round RT-PCR with HTBI primers, a second-round multiplex PCR was run. MiXCR, run by TCRdb on the multiplex PCR reads, gives a single entry per CDR3 protein. The data show about 640,000 distinct CDR3 sequences, roughly two fifths seen once. The data stem from a study of Graves' ophthalmopathy and Graves' hyperthyroidism. Study conclusions and caveats: A classifier, a 13-signature model, separated ophthalmopathy from stable hyperthyroidism with roughly 90% sensitivity and 65% to 83% specificity.

The sequencing sample was made of peripheral blood. This clonotype was obtained from an adult man with Graves' ophthalmopathy. The chain couples TRBV25-1 to TRBJ1-2; 7 bases agree with TRBD1. This CDR3 is CASSSGTAGYTF. The CDR3 DNA reads TGTGCCAGCAGCTCCGGGACAGCCGGCTACACCTTC.